This is a list of T cell receptor beta chains from one sample in a study of OX40 agonist ivuxolimab in advanced cancers. The method was immunoSEQ multiplex PCR; TCRdb's version includes in-frame clones alone and lacks a portion of them. The sample lists about 46,000 clones, about 79% seen once, with approximately 1.8% in the top ten. The sample in question was CD4+ or CD8+ T cells sorted from blood, obtained in a trial of the OX40 agonist ivuxolimab. Every receptor here comes from an adult with an advanced solid tumor such as melanoma, head and neck, liver or kidney cancer. Each CDR3 is given with its conserved first and last residue. A D gene is named only where the DNA matches it firmly. Expanded clones get a size class; other rows say once, few or many, or leave the size out.

abundance: NA; d_gene: NA; j_gene: TRBJ2-4; v_gene: TRBV7-9; CDR3aa: CASSFDQLQYF; CDR3nt: TGTGCCAGCAGCTTTGACCAACTTCAGTACTTC
abundance: NA; d_gene: TRBD1; j_gene: TRBJ1-6; v_gene: TRBV6-1; CDR3aa: CASRLRQGNNSPLHF; CDR3nt: TGTGCCAGCAGGCTTAGACAGGGGAATAATTCACCCCTCCACTTT
abundance: NA; d_gene: NA; j_gene: TRBJ1-1; v_gene: TRBV5-6; CDR3aa: CASSTVVSVMNTEAFF; CDR3nt: TGTGCCAGCAGCACGGTCGTGTCCGTCATGAACACTGAAGCTTTCTTT
abundance: NA; d_gene: NA; j_gene: TRBJ2-7; v_gene: TRBV7-2; CDR3aa: CASSLDRLTYEQYF; CDR3nt: TGTGCCAGCAGCTTAGACCGCTTAACCTACGAGCAGTACTTC
abundance: NA; d_gene: TRBD2; j_gene: TRBJ2-3; v_gene: TRBV27; CDR3aa: CASSQGLAGGHTQYF; CDR3nt: TGTGCCAGCAGTCAAGGACTAGCGGGGGGCCATACGCAGTATTTT
abundance: NA; d_gene: TRBD1; j_gene: TRBJ1-2; v_gene: TRBV6-1; CDR3aa: CASSAFRDRAFATPKDGYTF; CDR3nt: TGTGCCAGCAGTGCCTTCCGGGACAGGGCTTTCGCCACCCCGAAGGATGGCTACACCTTC
abundance: NA; d_gene: TRBD1; j_gene: TRBJ1-6; v_gene: TRBV7-2; CDR3aa: CASSLAYRGNSPLHF; CDR3nt: TGTGCCAGCAGCTTAGCGTACAGGGGGAACTCACCCCTCCACTTT
abundance: NA; d_gene: NA; j_gene: TRBJ1-1; v_gene: TRBV25-1; CDR3aa: CASSETGMNTEAFF; CDR3nt: TGTGCCAGCAGTGAGACAGGTATGAACACTGAAGCTTTCTTT
abundance: few; d_gene: NA; j_gene: TRBJ1-5; v_gene: TRBV19; CDR3aa: CASSMDTRHRGNQPQHF; CDR3nt: TGTGCCAGTAGTATGGACACCCGCCACCGCGGCAATCAGCCCCAGCATTTT
abundance: NA; d_gene: NA; j_gene: TRBJ2-3; v_gene: TRBV7-2; CDR3aa: CASSRGGTSTDTQYF; CDR3nt: TGTGCCAGCAGCCGAGGGGGGACTAGCACAGATACGCAGTATTTT
abundance: NA; d_gene: TRBD1; j_gene: TRBJ1-4; v_gene: TRBV6-5; CDR3aa: CASSRTGTGGEKLFF; CDR3nt: TGTGCCAGCAGTAGAACCGGGACAGGGGGCGAAAAACTGTTTTTT
abundance: NA; d_gene: NA; j_gene: TRBJ1-2; v_gene: TRBV4-3; CDR3aa: CASSQDGRPNYGYTF; CDR3nt: TGCGCCAGCAGCCAAGACGGGAGGCCTAACTATGGCTACACCTTC
abundance: NA; d_gene: NA; j_gene: TRBJ1-2; v_gene: TRBV7-9; CDR3aa: CASSLRTGESYGYTF; CDR3nt: TGTGCCAGCAGCTTACGAACAGGAGAGTCCTATGGCTACACCTTC
abundance: NA; d_gene: TRBD2; j_gene: TRBJ2-1; v_gene: TRBV6-5; CDR3aa: CASSEGLAANEQFF; CDR3nt: TGTGCCAGCAGTGAGGGACTAGCGGCGAATGAGCAGTTCTTC
abundance: few; d_gene: TRBD1; j_gene: TRBJ2-7; v_gene: TRBV5-1; CDR3aa: CASSSGTGRYEQYF; CDR3nt: TGCGCCAGCAGCTCCGGGACAGGGCGCTACGAGCAGTACTTC
abundance: once; d_gene: TRBD1; j_gene: TRBJ2-2; v_gene: TRBV25-1; CDR3aa: CASSLPGQGGSGELFF; CDR3nt: TGTGCCAGCAGCCTACCGGGACAGGGTGGATCCGGGGAGCTGTTTTTT
abundance: NA; d_gene: TRBD2; j_gene: TRBJ2-3; v_gene: TRBV2; CDR3aa: CASSDGGASTDTQYF; CDR3nt: TGTGCCAGCAGCGACGGGGGGGCTAGCACAGATACGCAGTATTTT
abundance: NA; d_gene: NA; j_gene: TRBJ1-2; v_gene: TRBV6-1; CDR3aa: CASSGGQSGGYTF; CDR3nt: TGTGCCAGCAGTGGAGGACAGAGTGGTGGCTACACCTTC
abundance: NA; d_gene: NA; j_gene: TRBJ1-1; v_gene: TRBV19; CDR3aa: CASSMGPGAEAFF; CDR3nt: TGTGCCAGTAGTATGGGGCCAGGAGCTGAAGCTTTCTTT
abundance: NA; d_gene: NA; j_gene: TRBJ2-5; v_gene: TRBV6-1; CDR3aa: CASRAQSETQYF; CDR3nt: TGTGCCAGCAGGGCTCAGTCAGAGACCCAGTACTTC
abundance: NA; d_gene: NA; j_gene: TRBJ1-3; v_gene: TRBV7-9; CDR3aa: CASSLGTDLGGNTIYF; CDR3nt: TGTGCCAGCAGCCTGGGGACGGATTTGGGAGGAAACACCATATATTTT
abundance: NA; d_gene: NA; j_gene: TRBJ1-2; v_gene: TRBV30; CDR3aa: CAWRAGLGYTF; CDR3nt: TGTGCCTGGAGGGCAGGGCTTGGCTACACCTTC
abundance: NA; d_gene: TRBD1; j_gene: TRBJ1-5; v_gene: TRBV5-8; CDR3aa: CASSRTGSHQPQHF; CDR3nt: TGTGCCAGCAGCCGGACAGGGTCGCATCAGCCCCAGCATTTT
abundance: NA; d_gene: TRBD1; j_gene: TRBJ2-5; v_gene: TRBV30; CDR3aa: CAWSVPGRGQRETQYF; CDR3nt: TGTGCCTGGAGTGTACCTGGCAGGGGGCAAAGGGAGACCCAGTACTTC
abundance: NA; d_gene: NA; j_gene: TRBJ1-4; v_gene: TRBV28; CDR3aa: CASSPPTNEKLFF; CDR3nt: TGTGCCAGCAGTCCTCCGACTAATGAAAAACTGTTTTTT
abundance: NA; d_gene: NA; j_gene: TRBJ2-2; v_gene: TRBV19; CDR3aa: CASRGTSNTGELFF; CDR3nt: TGTGCCAGTAGGGGGACTTCCAACACCGGGGAGCTGTTTTTT
abundance: few; d_gene: NA; j_gene: TRBJ1-6; v_gene: TRBV30; CDR3aa: CAWSLGGHSNSPLHF; CDR3nt: TGTGCCTGGAGCCTCGGTGGACACTCAAATTCACCCCTCCACTTT
abundance: NA; d_gene: NA; j_gene: TRBJ2-3; v_gene: TRBV5-1; CDR3aa: CASSLTRNIEADTQYF; CDR3nt: TGCGCCAGCAGCTTGACCAGAAACATTGAGGCAGATACGCAGTATTTT
abundance: NA; d_gene: NA; j_gene: TRBJ2-2; v_gene: TRBV18; CDR3aa: CASSPRETGELFF; CDR3nt: TGTGCCAGCTCACCACGCGAAACCGGGGAGCTGTTTTTT
abundance: NA; d_gene: NA; j_gene: TRBJ1-3; v_gene: TRBV6-6; CDR3aa: CASSPLGVLTGNTIYF; CDR3nt: TGTGCCAGCAGCCCCCTGGGGGTGCTTACTGGAAACACCATATATTTT
abundance: NA; d_gene: NA; j_gene: TRBJ1-1; v_gene: TRBV7-9; CDR3aa: CASSLGTTGEAFF; CDR3nt: TGTGCCAGCAGCTTAGGGACCACAGGCGAAGCTTTCTTT
abundance: NA; d_gene: TRBD1; j_gene: TRBJ2-7; v_gene: TRBV27; CDR3aa: CATQDRGPYEQYF; CDR3nt: TGTGCCACCCAGGACAGGGGTCCCTACGAGCAGTACTTC
abundance: NA; d_gene: NA; j_gene: TRBJ2-5; v_gene: TRBV7-2; CDR3aa: CASSLSFRETQYF; CDR3nt: TGTGCCAGCAGCTTATCATTCCGAGAGACCCAGTACTTC
abundance: NA; d_gene: NA; j_gene: TRBJ1-2; v_gene: TRBV19; CDR3aa: CASSIDPGYGYTF; CDR3nt: TGTGCCAGTAGTATAGATCCGGGGTATGGCTACACCTTC
abundance: NA; d_gene: NA; j_gene: TRBJ1-2; v_gene: TRBV5-5; CDR3aa: CASSPLNANYGYTF; CDR3nt: TGTGCCAGCAGCCCCTTGAATGCTAACTATGGCTACACCTTC
abundance: few; d_gene: NA; j_gene: TRBJ1-3; v_gene: TRBV30; CDR3aa: CAWSVGGNTIYF; CDR3nt: TGTGCCTGGAGTGTAGGAGGAAACACCATATATTTT
abundance: NA; d_gene: NA; j_gene: TRBJ1-2; v_gene: TRBV28; CDR3aa: CASRDTGTLHGYTF; CDR3nt: TGTGCCAGCAGAGACACAGGGACACTCCATGGCTACACCTTC
abundance: NA; d_gene: NA; j_gene: TRBJ1-1; v_gene: TRBV29-1; CDR3aa: CSVVRTVMNTEAFF; CDR3nt: TGCAGCGTTGTAAGGACAGTCATGAACACTGAAGCTTTCTTT
abundance: NA; d_gene: NA; j_gene: TRBJ1-2; v_gene: TRBV19; CDR3aa: CASSIGRGINYGYTF; CDR3nt: TGTGCCAGTAGTATAGGACGGGGGATTAACTATGGCTACACCTTC
abundance: NA; d_gene: NA; j_gene: TRBJ1-2; v_gene: TRBV5-6; CDR3aa: CASRDNLRESNYGYTF; CDR3nt: TGTGCCAGCAGGGATAACCTTCGCGAGTCTAACTATGGCTACACCTTC
abundance: NA; d_gene: NA; j_gene: TRBJ1-3; v_gene: TRBV11-2; CDR3aa: CASSPTRSSGNTIYF; CDR3nt: TGTGCCAGCAGCCCCACCCGGAGCTCTGGAAACACCATATATTTT
abundance: few; d_gene: TRBD2; j_gene: TRBJ2-5; v_gene: TRBV10-2; CDR3aa: CASSASFYSTSGEETQYF; CDR3nt: TGCGCCAGCAGCGCGAGTTTCTATTCGACTAGCGGGGAAGAGACCCAGTACTTC
abundance: NA; d_gene: NA; j_gene: TRBJ2-7; v_gene: TRBV4-1; CDR3aa: CASSQDRTIGSYEQYF; CDR3nt: TGCGCCAGCAGCCAAGACAGGACGATTGGGTCCTACGAGCAGTACTTC
abundance: few; d_gene: NA; j_gene: TRBJ1-2; v_gene: TRBV6-5; CDR3aa: CASSYSTGKGYTF; CDR3nt: TGTGCCAGCAGTTACTCGACCGGGAAGGGCTACACCTTC
abundance: NA; d_gene: TRBD1; j_gene: TRBJ2-5; v_gene: TRBV7-7; CDR3aa: CASSSRGQGAGETQYF; CDR3nt: TGTGCCAGCAGCTCCAGAGGGCAGGGGGCTGGAGAGACCCAGTACTTC
abundance: few; d_gene: NA; j_gene: TRBJ1-2; v_gene: TRBV11-2; CDR3aa: CASSLGHTGLGGYTF; CDR3nt: TGTGCCAGCAGCTTAGGCCATACAGGGCTAGGAGGCTACACCTTC
abundance: NA; d_gene: TRBD1; j_gene: TRBJ2-1; v_gene: TRBV10-3; CDR3aa: CAIGQGLEQFF; CDR3nt: TGTGCCATTGGACAGGGGCTTGAGCAGTTCTTC
abundance: NA; d_gene: NA; j_gene: TRBJ2-1; v_gene: TRBV14; CDR3aa: CASSQSTGTEQFF; CDR3nt: TGTGCCAGCAGCCAGTCAACAGGGACTGAGCAGTTCTTC
abundance: few; d_gene: NA; j_gene: TRBJ1-5; v_gene: TRBV19; CDR3aa: CASTFFGGSQPQHF; CDR3nt: TGTGCCAGTACCTTCTTCGGAGGATCCCAGCCCCAGCATTTT
abundance: NA; d_gene: TRBD1; j_gene: TRBJ2-2; v_gene: TRBV6-5; CDR3aa: CASRSGQGNTGELFF; CDR3nt: TGTGCCAGCAGGTCGGGACAGGGGAACACCGGGGAGCTGTTTTTT